These 14 T cell receptor beta chains came from one sample sequenced in a study of CD8 T cells in ankylosing spondylitis. Findings and limits, study-wide: Blood from ankylosing spondylitis patients appeared to carry a characteristic roughly eight-variant TCR beta motif.

These TCRs' antigens remain unknown. MiXCR, applied by TCRdb to the 5' RACE reads, yields one record per CDR3 protein. The table has approximately 500,000 distinct CDR3 sequences, 10% to 15% seen once. Input material: blood, either unsorted or a sorted T cell fraction (not recorded which). These TCRs come from a male donor with ankylosing spondylitis.

This chain connects TRBV7-9 to TRBJ2-4; TRBD1 matches at 7 bases. The J segment lost 0 bases and the V segment lost 1 base, leaving 3 bases of the junction unmatched. The CDR3 has 16 amino acids. CDR1 SEHNR and CDR2 FQNEAQ come from the germline V gene (reference sequence). The CDR3 reads CASSLEGGLAKNIQYF. In nucleotides, the CDR3 is TGTGCCAGCAGCTTAGAAGGGGGCCTAGCCAAAAACATTCAGTACTTC.

This clonotype came up many times. V usage is TRBV12-3 or TRBV12-4 and J usage is TRBJ2-2; the D is unclear. Between the trimmed V and J ends, which lost 7 bases and 0 bases, there was a span of 9 bases. The CDR3 sequence is 14 residues long. CDR3 coding DNA: TGTGCCAGCACTGTTGATCCGAACACCGGGGAGCTGTTTTTT. Amino acid sequence: CASTVDPNTGELFF.

This clonotype has more than one count but fewer than ten. The chain has TRBV29-1 and TRBJ2-3; 7 bases match TRBD1. V was pared by 4 bases and J by 4 bases, with 2 bases of the junction left unmatched. CDR1 SQVTM and CDR2 ANQGSEA come from the germline V gene. CDR3 length: 12 residues. CDR3 in amino acids: CSVVTGADTQYF. Here the CDR3 DNA reads TGCAGCGTTGTAACAGGGGCAGATACGCAGTATTTT.

This clonotype was counted only a few times. CDR3 nucleotide sequence: TGCAGCGTCATACAGGAGCCCGATTATGGCTACACCTTC. Translated: CSVIQEPDYGYTF. The chain recombines TRBV29-1 with TRBJ1-2; the D gene is possibly TRBD1 (5 bases). Trimming stripped 6 bases from V and 5 bases from J, with 16 bases between. Germline lookup yields CDR1 SQVTM and CDR2 ANQGSEA. This CDR3 contains 13 residues.

This clonotype was observed a few times. The chain has TRBV20-1 and TRBJ2-1; D may correspond to TRBD1 or TRBD2 (5 bases each). Germline CDR1 DFQATT, CDR2 SNEGSKA (reference sequence). With 0 bases removed from V and 7 bases from J, the gap between germline ends came to 22 bases. CDR3 length equals 17 residues. This chain's CDR3 is CSAREIPGSRGGNEQFF. The CDR3 bases are TGCAGTGCTAGAGAGATACCGGGATCGAGGGGTGGGAATGAGCAGTTCTTC.

This sequence joins TRBV7-9 and TRBJ1-1; the match to TRBD1 covers 7 bases. CDR3 length: 14 residues. J lost 5 bases, V lost 7 bases, and 10 bases had no gene match. CDR1 SEHNR and CDR2 FQNEAQ come from the germline V gene (reference sequence). For the CDR3, the DNA is TGTGCCAGCACCTACAGGACAGGCTTGACTGAAGCTTTCTTT. Encoded protein: CASTYRTGLTEAFF.

This clonotype occurred a few times. V is TRBV20-1 and J is TRBJ2-7, with TRBD2 matching 8 bases. V trimming: 5 bases; J trimming: 1 base; junction bases outside the gene matches: 13. Germline V gene sequence: CDR1 DFQATT, CDR2 SNEGSKA (reference sequence). The length of the CDR3 is 16 residues. DNA of the CDR3: TGCAGTGCTCTACGAATAGCGGGGATACAGTCCTACGAGCAGTACGTC. This translates into CSALRIAGIQSYEQYV.

This clonotype was observed a single time. The chain combines TRBV19 with TRBJ1-5, with TRBD1 matching 12 bases. Per the germline V gene, CDR1 is LNHDA and CDR2 is SQIVND (reference sequence). The trim removed 5 bases at V and 3 bases at J, leaving 14 bases unmatched. CDR3 length: 19 residues. CDR3 protein: CASSLGTGGGGYLNQPQHF. CDR3 in DNA: TGTGCCAGTAGTCTCGGGACAGGGGGCGGAGGGTACCTCAATCAGCCCCAGCATTTT. The variable domain in full, with the rest retrieved from reference TRBV19 and TRBJ1-5, is DGGITQSPKYLFRKEGQNVTLSCEQNLNHDAMYWYRQDPGQGLRLIYYSQIVNDFQKGDIAEGYSVSREKKESFPLTVTSAQKNPTAFYLCASSLGTGGGGYLNQPQHFGDGTRLSIL.

This clonotype turned up a few times. The V call is TRBV2, the J call TRBJ2-5, with D possibly TRBD1 on 5 matching bases. V was trimmed by 5 bases and J by 3 bases, leaving 13 bases between them. The V gene's germline CDR1 is SNHLY and CDR2 FYNNEI. The CDR3 length is 14 residues. This chain's CDR3 is CASSRQTAEETQYF. The CDR3 nucleotides are TGTGCCAGCAGTAGACAGACAGCCGAAGAGACCCAGTACTTC.

The chain employs TRBV19 and TRBJ2-2; TRBD2 agrees at 7 bases. Looked up from germline, CDR1 is LNHDA and CDR2 is SQIVND (reference sequence). The CDR3 runs to 16 residues. V lost 7 bases to trimming and J lost 4 bases; unmatched junction nucleotides: 12. The CDR3 DNA follows: TGTGCCAGTACCTCAGGCGGGGGAGTGATCACCGGGGAGCTGTTTTTT. Translated, it gives CASTSGGGVITGELFF.

This clonotype was picked up a small number of times. V is TRBV9 and J is TRBJ2-1; TRBD2 matches 10 bases. CDR3 length: 16 amino acids. Germline CDR1 is SGDLS and CDR2 is YYNGEE. The ends lost 0 bases at V and 8 bases at J; junction bases unmatched: 8. CDR3 amino acids: CASSVDWASGSDEQFF. The CDR3 DNA reads TGTGCCAGCAGCGTAGATTGGGCTAGCGGGAGCGATGAGCAGTTCTTC.

This clonotype has more than one count but fewer than ten. This chain links TRBV20-1 with TRBJ2-1, with TRBD2 matching over 12 bases. After removal of 3 bases from V and 3 bases from J, the junction contained 3 bases not matched to a gene. This CDR3 comprises 15 residues. The germline V gene has CDR1 DFQATT and CDR2 SNEGSKA (reference sequence). CDR3 loop: CSASGLAGHYNEQFF. The CDR3 nucleotides read TGCAGTGCTAGTGGACTAGCGGGACACTACAATGAGCAGTTCTTC.

This sequence joins TRBV3-1 and TRBJ1-1; a possible D gene is TRBD1 (5 bases). V shed 3 bases and J shed 7 bases, with 15 bases lying between them. This CDR3 is built from 14 residues. Germline CDR1 and CDR2: LGHDT and YNNKEL (reference sequence). Here the CDR3 reads CASSQGRGGLEAFF. DNA for the CDR3: TGTGCCAGCAGCCAGGGACGGGGGGGACTTGAAGCTTTCTTT.

This clonotype turned up a few times. The genes are TRBV21-1 and TRBJ1-1. TRBV21-1 is shown as a pseudogene. There are 19 residues in the CDR3. The chain's CDR3 is CASSPLPRQACPMNTEAFF. In DNA form, the CDR3 reads TGTGCCAGCAGCCCCCTCCCGAGGCAGGCCTGTCCCATGAACACTGAAGCTTTCTTT.